The 5 T cell receptor beta chains below were found in one sample sequenced in a study of identical twins. TCRdb re-called the 5' RACE reads through MiXCR, storing one row per CDR3 protein. The repertoire holds around 490,000 distinct CDR3 sequences, roughly an eighth seen once, with about 0.94% in the top ten. The sample was also linked to a second study, of yellow fever vaccine responses in identical twins.

Material for sequencing was CD4+ T cells sorted from blood. The receptors originated from a woman in her late teens or twenties in good health.

This clonotype was counted only a few times. The chain combines TRBV4-3 with TRBJ2-3, with D unclear. The ends were cut back, 3 bases at V and 2 bases at J, with 9 bases in the middle. This CDR3 has 14 amino acids. The V gene's germline CDR1 is LGHNA and CDR2 YSLEER. The CDR3 nucleotides read TGCGCCAGCAGCCAGGATATTAACACAGATACGCAGTATTTT. Translating it yields CASSQDINTDTQYF.

The gene calls are TRBV10-3 and TRBJ2-5, with 11 bases lining up with TRBD2. The CDR3 runs 17 residues. The V gene end was trimmed by 3 bases and the J gene end by 2 bases; junction bases not matched to a gene: 8. Per the germline V gene, CDR1 is ENHRY and CDR2 is SYGVKD. CDR3 residues: CAISDPLAGGIQETQYF. The CDR3 DNA is TGTGCCATCAGTGACCCGCTAGCGGGGGGCATACAAGAGACCCAGTACTTC.

The V call is TRBV4-1, the J call TRBJ2-1, with 10 positions matching TRBD2. The CDR3 consists of 18 residues. Looked up from germline, CDR1 is MGHRA and CDR2 is YSYEKL. Trimming took 1 base from V and 7 from J; bases not matched to a gene: 13. Here the CDR3 DNA reads TGCGCCAGCAGCCAAGGGGGGCTAGCGGGGGACGGGAGGAATGAGCAGTTCTTC. Translating it yields CASSQGGLAGDGRNEQFF.

This rearrangement joins TRBV5-5 to TRBJ2-2; D not certain. V lost 2 bases, J lost 7 bases, and 6 bases lay in between. The CDR3 extends over 12 amino acids. Per germline, CDR1 SGHKS and CDR2 YYEKEE (reference sequence). As DNA, the CDR3 is TGTGCCAGCAGCTTATTGAACGGGGAGCTGTTTTTT. It yields the protein CASSLLNGELFF. Based on the CDR3 plus reference TRBV5-5 and TRBJ2-2, the full variable domain is DAGVTQSPTHLIKTRGQQVTLRCSPISGHKSVSWYQQVLGQGPQFIFQYYEKEERGRGNFPDRFSARQFPNYSSELNVNALLLGDSALYLCASSLLNGELFFGEGSRLTVL.

Only a few counts were recorded for this clonotype. The chain links TRBV18 to TRBJ2-3; 7 nucleotides align to TRBD1. V lost 5 bases and J lost 0; bases outside the gene matches: 8. The CDR3 contains 16 residues. Germline values: CDR1 KGHSH, CDR2 LQKENI. CDR3 sequence reads: CASSSGQTFSTDTQYF. The CDR3 nucleotides are TGTGCCAGCTCATCGGGACAGACCTTCAGCACAGATACGCAGTATTTT.